This record looks at one T cell receptor beta chain sequence and its context. Its antigen is unidentified. This entry belongs to a study of T cells in women clearing cervical HPV infection. Background on the study: Cases: HPV16-related CIN3 or worse on histology, 2 invasive cancers. Blood came at first lesion visit for cases, post-clearance for controls.

General study points: CIN3+ cases had significantly higher TCR richness than controls; evenness did not differ.

Clones were read by immunoSEQ multiplex PCR, and TCRdb kept only the in-frame ones, dropping some. Its table records tens of thousands of clones. The sequencing sample was made of blood buffy coat. The TCR originated in a woman aged 18 to 75 with a cervical HPV16 infection that either progressed to CIN3+ or cleared (not recorded which).

CDR3 bases read: TGCAGTGCTAGTGACAGAGAGAACTATGGC. It yields the protein CSASDRENYG. From start to end, the CDR3 is CSASDRENYGYTF. The chain has TRBV20-1 and TRBJ1-2; a weak D match, TRBD1 (5 bases). The read terminates 3 residues before the CDR3 end, so the remaining end is supplied by the germline J gene. Between the trimmed V and J ends, which lost 3 bases and 2 bases, there was a span of 10 bases. Germline V gene lookup returns CDR1 DFQATT and CDR2 SNEGSKA (reference sequence). This CDR3 has 13 residues.